The clone carrying this T cell receptor beta chain appeared a single time. What it recognizes is unknown. This entry is derived from a study of cytomegalovirus exposure and HLA in healthy donors. Across the whole study: Researchers found that roughly 81% of just under 400 genotyped donors fell within the Caucasian-associated ancestry cluster.

Germline CDR1 is SGHRS and CDR2 is YFSETQ. The trim removed 5 bases at V and 5 bases at J, leaving 4 bases unmatched. The CDR3 runs to 15 residues. The study's findings and limits: In vitro data verified a few CMV-associated chains as specific for CMV antigens. A later analysis appeared to link common viral pathogens to several of the most significant clusters.

PCR amplification relied on 60 Vbeta primers (plus 13 Jbeta primers). Authors' methods: Approximately 10 million shared chains were among roughly 81 million unique TCR beta chains counted in a later analysis. Assay: immunoSEQ multiplex PCR; the TCRdb copy retains only in-frame clones and omits some. V and J calls and clone size are given by that table; D and trimming were obtained from the DNA. The repertoire has around 150,000 clones, around nine tenths of them found once; the top ten carry under 0.95%. Sequencing was done on a sample of PBMCs. This clonotype was obtained from a woman younger than 45 in good health and CMV-seronegative. The genes are TRBV5-1 and TRBJ2-1, with TRBD2 identical over 13 bases. The CDR3 spells CASRAGTSGDNEQFF. Here the CDR3 DNA reads TGCGCCAGCAGGGCCGGGACTAGCGGGGACAATGAGCAGTTCTTC.